This T cell receptor (beta chain) was found in a study of CD8+CD57+ T cells in acquired aplastic anemia. Overall study findings and caveats: Both patients and controls carried the same twenty-nine CD8+ CDR3 sequences.

Germline lookup yields CDR1 SGHDT and CDR2 YYEEEE. V was pared by 4 bases and J by 2 bases, with 7 bases of the junction left unmatched. This CDR3 has 15 residues. This clonotype occurred many times. No antigen is known for it. For CDR3 and TCR beta VDJ profiling, genomic DNA was the template used. TCRdb re-called the reads with MiXCR, one entry per CDR3 protein. This sample has approximately 170,000 distinct CDR3 sequences; around 50% occur once, and the top ten carry approximately 15%. The receptor's source is a human donor in good health, serving as a control. The specimen sequenced was sorted CD4+, CD8+, or CD8+CD57+ T cells (not recorded which) from PBMCs. The chain joins TRBV5-6 to TRBJ2-7, with 9 bases matching TRBD1. For the CDR3, the DNA is TGTGCCAGCAGCAATACCGGGACAGGGACCTACGAGCAGTACTTC. This translates into CASSNTGTGTYEQYF.